The 22 T cell receptor beta chains listed next were all sequenced from one sample in a study of blood T cell repertoires in COVID-19. Here immunoSEQ multiplex PCR was the method, and the copy in TCRdb shows in-frame clones only, minus some. In the table there are around 160,000 clones, 81% of which are singletons. The sequenced material came from peripheral blood. These receptors originate from a man between 60 and 75 years old with active or convalescent COVID-19.

The chain links TRBV28 to TRBJ2-2; 9 nucleotides agree with TRBD1. The CDR3 is 14 residues long. Per the germline V gene, CDR1 is MDHEN and CDR2 is SYDVKM. Trimming removed 7 bases from V and 7 bases from J; junction bases left unmatched: 7. CDR3 residues: CASKGTGRGGELFF. The CDR3 region has the DNA TGTGCCAGCAAAGGGACAGGGCGAGGCGGGGAGCTGTTTTTT.

This clone was counted at least ten times. The J gene is TRBJ1-5, the V gene TRBV10-3; 10 nucleotides line up with TRBD1. Trimming removed 3 bases from V and 5 bases from J; junction bases left unmatched: 4. This CDR3 region has 15 residues. Germline CDR1 reads ENHRY; CDR2 reads SYGVKD. CDR3 sequence (DNA): TGTGCCATCAGTGATCCCGGGACAGGGGATCAGCCCCAGCATTTT. This codes for CAISDPGTGDQPQHF.

This clone was counted a few times. This chain joins TRBV7-6 and TRBJ1-3; unclear D gene. V was pared by 2 bases and J by 0 bases, with 8 bases between. Germline values: CDR1 SGHVS, CDR2 FNYEAQ. This CDR3 comprises 15 residues. In DNA form, the CDR3 reads TGTGCCAGCAGCTTAAAACAGAGCTCTGGAAACACCATATATTTT. This codes for CASSLKQSSGNTIYF. The entire variable domain, with the rest obtained from reference TRBV7-6 and TRBJ1-3, is as follows: GAGVSQSPRYKVTKRGQDVALRCDPISGHVSLYWYRQALGQGPEFLTYFNYEAQQDKSGLPNDRFSAERPEGSISTLTIQRTEQRDSAMYRCASSLKQSSGNTIYFGEGSWLTVV.

This clone was recorded only once. V gene TRBV14 combines with J gene TRBJ2-7; the D gene is possibly TRBD2 (5 bases). With 2 bases removed from V and 4 bases from J, the gap between germline ends came to 12 bases. The CDR3 is 14 amino acids. Germline CDR1 SGHDN, CDR2 FVKESK. CDR3 amino acids: CASSQLAGGYEQYF. CDR3 sequence (DNA): TGTGCCAGCAGCCAATTAGCCGGCGGGTACGAGCAGTACTTC.

The rearrangement joins TRBV7-6 to TRBJ1-3, with 8 bases that match TRBD1. CDR1 SGHVS and CDR2 FNYEAQ come from the germline V gene. The J segment lost 0 bases and the V segment lost 3 bases, leaving 7 bases of the junction unmatched. This CDR3 spans 17 amino acids. The CDR3 here is CASSLRTGTGSGNTIYF. The CDR3, as DNA: TGTGCCAGCAGCTTGAGAACCGGGACAGGCTCTGGAAACACCATATATTTT. Full variable domain (missing parts from reference TRBV7-6 and TRBJ1-3): GAGVSQSPRYKVTKRGQDVALRCDPISGHVSLYWYRQALGQGPEFLTYFNYEAQQDKSGLPNDRFSAERPEGSISTLTIQRTEQRDSAMYRCASSLRTGTGSGNTIYFGEGSWLTVV.

The chain recombines TRBV25-1 with TRBJ2-1; 8 bases line up with TRBD2. This CDR3 is built from 15 residues. CDR1 MGHDK and CDR2 SYGVNS come from the germline V gene. Trimming cost V 6 bases and J 0 bases; bases outside gene matches: 4. The CDR3 sequence: CASSQSGSSYNEQFF. DNA for the CDR3: TGTGCCAGCAGCCAAAGCGGGAGCTCCTACAATGAGCAGTTCTTC.

The chain couples TRBV9 to TRBJ1-4, with D hard to call. Germline assignment: CDR1 SGDLS and CDR2 YYNGEE. Between the trimmed V and J ends, which lost 4 bases and 7 bases, there was a span of 11 bases. The CDR3 consists of 13 residues. As DNA, the CDR3 is TGTGCCAGCAGCCCCCCAGCAGGTGAAAAACTGTTTTTT. Its protein product is CASSPPAGEKLFF. The whole variable domain, filled in from reference TRBV9 and TRBJ1-4, reads DSGVTQTPKHLITATGQRVTLRCSPRSGDLSVYWYQQSLDQGLQFLIQYYNGEERAKGNILERFSAQQFPDLHSELNLSSLELGDSALYFCASSPPAGEKLFFGSGTQLSVL.

CDR3 loop: CASSPQVGQPYGYTF. CDR3 bases: TGTGCCAGCAGCCCCCAAGTGGGACAGCCCTATGGCTACACCTTC. This sequence joins TRBV7-3 and TRBJ1-2, with 7 bases aligning to TRBD1. Germline values: CDR1 SGHTA, CDR2 FQGTGA. CDR3 size: 15 residues. V shed 5 bases and J 4 bases; nucleotides not matched to a gene: 10.

The V and J genes are TRBV5-6 and TRBJ2-7, with 7 bases that match TRBD1. The CDR3 is 13 residues long. Trimming removed 4 bases from V and 7 bases from J; junction bases left unmatched: 8. CDR1 is SGHDT and CDR2 is YYEEEE in the germline V gene. The CDR3 DNA follows: TGTGCCAGCAGCCCCTCCGCCAGGGGGGAGCAGTACTTC. Protein: CASSPSARGEQYF.

The rearrangement uses TRBV6-6 and TRBJ2-7, with D possibly matching TRBD1 (6 bases). Trimming removed 6 bases from V and 5 bases from J, with 14 bases in between. This CDR3 spans 13 amino acids. The germline V gene has CDR1 MNHNY and CDR2 SVGAGI (reference sequence). The CDR3 DNA sequence: TGTGCCAGCAGCCCAAAGGGGGTGGACGAGCAGTACTTC. It yields the protein CASSPKGVDEQYF.

This clone was seen more than once but under ten times. The chain is built from TRBV4-2 and TRBJ2-7, with 9 bases aligning to TRBD1. Germline CDR1 is LGHNA and CDR2 is YNFKEQ. This CDR3 spans 15 amino acids. Trimming took 0 bases from V and 3 from J; bases not matched to a gene: 3. The CDR3 loop is CASSQDETGGYEQYF. CDR3 bases: TGTGCCAGCAGCCAAGATGAGACAGGGGGCTACGAGCAGTACTTC.

This chain's CDR3 is CASRGRTTTNEKLFF. The DNA of the CDR3 is TGTGCCAGCAGGGGAAGGACAACAACTAATGAAAAACTGTTTTTT. The chain uses TRBV2 and TRBJ1-4, with a weak D call TRBD1 (5 bases). Germline CDR1 SNHLY, CDR2 FYNNEI. Trimming pared 6 bases from V and 0 bases from J, leaving 11 bases between. The CDR3 totals 15 residues. Full variable domain (remainder filled in from reference TRBV2 and TRBJ1-4): EPEVTQTPSHQVTQMGQEVILRCVPISNHLYFYWYRQILGQKVEFLVSFYNNEISEKSEIFDDQFSVERPDGSNFTLKIRSTKLEDSAMYFCASRGRTTTNEKLFFGSGTQLSVL.

This clone was picked up one time. CDR3 DNA: TGCGCCAGCAGTGAGTCTAGCGGGGCCTACAATGAGCAGTTCTTC. The encoded protein is CASSESSGAYNEQFF. This chain joins TRBV10-1 and TRBJ2-1, with TRBD2 matching 8 bases. CDR3 length equals 15 residues. CDR1 and CDR2 from the germline V gene are WNHNN and SYGVQD (reference sequence). The trim removed 0 bases at V and 2 bases at J, leaving 0 bases unmatched.

The V and J genes are TRBV7-3 and TRBJ1-6; 7 nucleotides agree with TRBD1. The trim removed 0 bases at V and 6 bases at J, leaving 11 bases unmatched. CDR1 SGHTA and CDR2 FQGTGA come from the germline V gene. This CDR3 has 18 residues. DNA of the CDR3: TGTGCCAGCAGCTTAACGGGGAGCTTGGGACAGACTAATTCACCCCTCCACTTT. Amino acid sequence: CASSLTGSLGQTNSPLHF. Drawing the rest from reference TRBV7-3 and TRBJ1-6, the complete variable domain is GAGVSQTPSNKVTEKGKYVELRCDPISGHTALYWYRQSLGQGPEFLIYFQGTGAADDSGLPNDRFFAVRPEGSVSTLKIQRTERGDSAVYLCASSLTGSLGQTNSPLHFGNGTRLTVT.

The chain couples TRBV12-3 or TRBV12-4 to TRBJ1-2; no clear D. V lost 6 bases and J 7 bases, leaving 12 bases between the germline ends. CDR3 length equals 12 residues. The CDR3: CASSRGLGGYTF. The CDR3 DNA reads TGTGCCAGCAGCCGGGGTTTGGGTGGCTACACCTTC.

The chain has TRBV25-1 and TRBJ2-3; possibly TRBD2 for D (5 bases). Germline-derived CDR1 and CDR2 are MGHDK and SYGVNS. V was cut by 4 bases and J by 2 bases, with 13 bases left in between. This CDR3 has 15 amino acids. CDR3 DNA sequence: TGTGCCAGCAGTGGCGAATTTGGACTCACAGATACGCAGTATTTT. It codes for CASSGEFGLTDTQYF.

This rearrangement joins TRBV7-2 to TRBJ2-1, with 7 bases fitting TRBD2. Trimming removed 0 bases from V and 7 bases from J; junction bases left unmatched: 3. Per germline, CDR1 SGHTA and CDR2 FQGNSA. CDR3 size: 14 residues. CDR3 region: CASSLAGLLNEQFF. CDR3 DNA: TGTGCCAGCAGCTTAGCGGGACTATTGAATGAGCAGTTCTTC. The full variable domain, in which reference TRBV7-2 and TRBJ2-1 provide the parts outside the CDR3, is GAGVSQSPSNKVTEKGKDVELRCDPISGHTALYWYRQSLGQGLEFLIYFQGNSAPDKSGLPSDRFSAERTGGSVSTLTIQRTQQEDSAVYLCASSLAGLLNEQFFGPGTRLTVL.

This clone was seen only a few times. V usage is TRBV6-5 and J usage is TRBJ2-5; D is undetermined. Germline loops: CDR1 MNHEY, CDR2 SVGAGI. The CDR3 length is 13 residues. Trimming removed 5 bases at V and 5 bases at J, with 12 bases between. CDR3 amino acids: CASSPSFRETQYF. In DNA form, the CDR3 reads TGTGCCAGCAGTCCTTCATTCCGGGAGACCCAGTACTTC.

CDR3 nucleotides: TGTGCCAGCAGCATTTTCCAGGGTACAACTAATGAAAAACTGTTTTTT. Amino acids: CASSIFQGTTNEKLFF. The chain recombines TRBV5-4 with TRBJ1-4, with D maybe TRBD1 (5 bases). Deletions cut 4 bases from V and 0 bases from J, with 13 bases between. This CDR3 is 16 amino acids long. Germline V gene sequence: CDR1 SGHNT, CDR2 YYREEE (reference sequence).

The chain combines TRBV5-5 with TRBJ1-4; no reliable D call. The V and J ends lost 4 bases and 3 bases respectively, with 16 bases between them. The CDR3 length is 16 residues. Germline values: CDR1 SGHKS, CDR2 YYEKEE (reference sequence). The CDR3 DNA sequence: TGTGCCAGCAGCCCCGGTAGTGCGATGGCTAATGAAAAACTGTTTTTT. This codes for CASSPGSAMANEKLFF.

The J gene is TRBJ1-6, the V gene TRBV7-2; no clear D. The V gene's germline CDR1 is SGHTA and CDR2 FQGNSA. There are 15 residues in the CDR3. Trimming took off 5 bases at V and 5 bases at J, with 13 bases between the two ends. The CDR3 region has the DNA TGTGCCAGCAGCCCGCGCGGGAACGATAATTCACCCCTCCACTTT. Translation gives CASSPRGNDNSPLHF.

The chain is built from TRBV6-5 and TRBJ1-1, with TRBD1 matching 9 bases. Trimming cost V 6 bases and J 3 bases; bases outside gene matches: 8. Germline lookup yields CDR1 MNHEY and CDR2 SVGAGI. The CDR3 is 15 residues long. CDR3 protein: CASRLQGAQDTEAFF. DNA of the CDR3: TGTGCCAGCAGATTACAGGGGGCGCAGGACACTGAAGCTTTCTTT.